Below, 18 T cell receptor beta chains from the same sample are listed, as sequenced in a study of CD8+ T cells in alopecia areata. The authors extracted RNA and reverse transcribed it into cDNA as the sequencing template. Repertoires were generated with immunoSEQ multiplex PCR, while TCRdb's copy carries only in-frame clones and drops some. The sample contains 150,000 or so clones, about 70% of which appear only once. Sequences were derived from CD8+ T cells sorted from blood, sampled at week 0. These receptor sequences come from a human donor with alopecia areata.

This clone was recorded only once. The CDR3 DNA sequence: TGTGCCAGCAGCTCGGGCGGGGGGAACTATGGCTACACCTTC. Amino acid sequence: CASSSGGGNYGYTF. This chain links TRBV5-6 with TRBJ1-2; D may be TRBD1 (5 bases). Germline V lookup: CDR1 SGHDT, CDR2 YYEEEE. The CDR3 extends over 14 amino acids. The germline V and J ends were trimmed by 3 bases and 2 bases, with 11 bases remaining between them.

The V call is TRBV6-1, the J call TRBJ1-1; 10 bases map to TRBD1. This CDR3 contains 15 residues. Germline-derived CDR1 and CDR2 are MNHNS and SASEGT. V dropped 2 bases and J dropped 5; count of bases not matched to a gene: 5. The CDR3 sequence: CASSERQGAGTEAFF. The CDR3 DNA follows: TGTGCCAGCAGTGAACGACAGGGGGCGGGGACTGAAGCTTTCTTT.

This clone has only a few counts. V is TRBV7-6 and J is TRBJ2-5; unclear D gene. The CDR3 is 15 amino acids. V was clipped by 2 bases and J by 1 base, with 11 bases between them. The germline CDR1 and CDR2 sequences are SGHVS and FNYEAQ. Here the CDR3 DNA reads TGTGCCAGCAGCTTAAGGCACGCAGGCCAAGAGACCCAGTACTTC. It specifies CASSLRHAGQETQYF.

As regards this clone: The junction and the germline gene differ at one end; a read error may be behind it. The chain uses TRBV5-6 and TRBJ2-4, with 7 bases that match TRBD1. CDR1 and CDR2 from the germline V gene are SGHDT and YYEEEE. The CDR3 is 18 amino acids. The CDR3 protein is CASSLDTHQGTARNIQYF. The CDR3 nucleotides read TGTGCCAGCAGCTTGGACACCCATCAAGGGACAGCCAGAAACATTCAGTACTTC.

The chain has TRBV2 and TRBJ2-6; D gene unclear. The CDR3 consists of 17 residues. Looked up from germline, CDR1 is SNHLY and CDR2 is FYNNEI. Between the trimmed V and J ends, which lost 7 bases and 2 bases, there was a span of 18 bases. The CDR3 DNA is TGTGCCAGCAATGGGTGGCAGGTAGTCCCTGGGGCCAACGTCCTGACTTTC. It is translated as CASNGWQVVPGANVLTF.

The CDR3 coding sequence is TGTGCCAGCAGCATCCAGGGCCCCTACGAGCAGTACTTC. This encodes CASSIQGPYEQYF. This chain links TRBV11-2 with TRBJ2-7, with a tentative D call TRBD1 (5 bases). CDR3 length: 13 amino acids. Germline V gene sequence: CDR1 SGHAT, CDR2 FQNNGV. V was trimmed by 5 bases and J by 2 bases, leaving 10 bases between them.

This clone was observed once. The chain combines TRBV6-5 with TRBJ2-7; TRBD1 aligns across 7 bases. V was pared by 5 bases and J by 2 bases, with 6 bases of the junction left unmatched. The CDR3 length is 14 residues. CDR1 and CDR2 (germline): MNHEY, SVGAGI. This CDR3 reads CASSPPGQPYEQYF. The CDR3 DNA follows: TGTGCCAGCAGTCCCCCGGGACAGCCCTACGAGCAGTACTTC.

This sequence joins TRBV6-6 and TRBJ2-5; D unclear. Trimming pared 2 bases from V and 5 bases from J, leaving 3 bases between. Germline V gives CDR1 MNHNY, CDR2 SVGAGI (reference sequence). This CDR3 has 11 residues. The CDR3 is CASSYTETQYF. The CDR3 coding sequence is TGTGCCAGCAGTTACACCGAGACCCAGTACTTC.

This chain joins TRBV7-9 and TRBJ2-1; unclear D gene. The CDR3 consists of 13 residues. V lost 5 bases and J 4 bases, leaving 9 bases between the germline ends. The germline CDR1 and CDR2 sequences are SEHNR and FQNEAQ (reference sequence). The CDR3 region is CASSPPRYNEQFF. The CDR3 bases are TGTGCCAGCAGCCCCCCCCGGTACAATGAGCAGTTCTTC.

This clone occurred once. This chain joins TRBV6-5 and TRBJ2-2; TRBD1 agrees at 8 bases. Germline V gene lookup returns CDR1 MNHEY and CDR2 SVGAGI. The CDR3 length is 16 residues. V trimming: 2 bases; J trimming: 7 bases; junction bases outside the gene matches: 9. The CDR3 spells CASSYDRQGAGGELFF. The CDR3 DNA reads as TGTGCCAGCAGTTACGACCGGCAGGGGGCTGGCGGGGAGCTGTTTTTT.

V usage is TRBV6-5 and J usage is TRBJ2-7, with 12 bases matching TRBD1. Trimming removed 2 bases from V and 7 bases from J; junction bases left unmatched: 6. Per germline, CDR1 MNHEY and CDR2 SVGAGI. The CDR3 length is 15 residues. The CDR3 DNA sequence: TGTGCCAGCAGTTACGGGACAGGGGGCTCAGGAGAGCAGTACTTC. Its translation: CASSYGTGGSGEQYF.

This chain links TRBV5-1 with TRBJ1-4; tentative D call: TRBD1 (5 bases). Germline V gene data show CDR1 as SGHRS and CDR2 as YFSETQ. The CDR3 covers 15 residues. V was clipped by 0 bases and J by 8 bases, with 14 bases between them. The CDR3 coding sequence is TGCGCCAGCAGCTTGGCCGTAGGGGTCGGCGAAAAACTGTTTTTT. It is translated as CASSLAVGVGEKLFF.

This clone was found a few times. This chain joins TRBV10-3 and TRBJ2-1; D uncertain. Deletions cut 3 bases from V and 9 bases from J, with 6 bases between. Germline V gives CDR1 ENHRY, CDR2 SYGVKD. The CDR3 totals 11 residues. The CDR3 bases are TGTGCCATCAGTGACCGCAGTGAGCAGTTCTTC. This sequence encodes CAISDRSEQFF.

The genes are TRBV13 and TRBJ1-1; D is perhaps TRBD1 (6 bases). CDR1 is PRHDT and CDR2 is FYEKMQ in the germline V gene (reference sequence). V lost 7 bases and J lost 1, with 10 bases in between. This CDR3 has 13 residues. The CDR3 sequence: CASTGQKNTEAFF. CDR3 sequence (DNA): TGTGCCAGCACTGGACAGAAGAACACTGAAGCTTTCTTT.

The chain couples TRBV25-1 to TRBJ2-7; D gene uncertain. Germline V lookup: CDR1 MGHDK, CDR2 SYGVNS. V was clipped by 3 bases and J by 7 bases, with 19 bases between them. The CDR3 contains 15 residues. The CDR3 is CASSDPGRLYTEQYF. The CDR3, as DNA: TGTGCCAGCAGTGACCCAGGACGGCTCTATACGGAGCAGTACTTC.

This sequence joins TRBV5-4 and TRBJ1-6, with 7 bases lining up with TRBD1. CDR3 length equals 15 residues. Germline trimming cut 2 bases from V and 7 bases from J; bases unmatched to any gene: 6. Germline V gene lookup returns CDR1 SGHNT and CDR2 YYREEE (reference sequence). The CDR3 is CASSFGTARNSPLHF. The CDR3 DNA follows: TGTGCCAGCAGCTTCGGGACAGCCAGAAATTCACCCCTCCACTTT.

The genes are TRBV2 and TRBJ2-5; D assignment may be TRBD1 or TRBD2 (6 bases each). The CDR3 runs to 15 residues. Germline CDR1 SNHLY, CDR2 FYNNEI. Trimming pared 0 bases from V and 5 bases from J, leaving 13 bases between. The DNA of the CDR3 is TGTGCCAGCAGTGAAGCCAGGGGCCGGGGGGAGACCCAGTACTTC. Amino acids: CASSEARGRGETQYF.

V gene TRBV29-1 combines with J gene TRBJ2-7, with 8 bases that match TRBD1. The CDR3 runs to 12 residues. The V gene end was trimmed by 7 bases and the J gene end by 0 bases; junction bases not matched to a gene: 2. CDR1 is SQVTM and CDR2 is ANQGSEA in the germline V gene. The CDR3 DNA sequence: TGCAGCGCCAGGGGGCGCTCCTACGAGCAGTACTTC. Protein: CSARGRSYEQYF.